What follows describes a single T cell receptor beta chain. Its antigen is undetermined. RNA transcripts were the template for amplifying TCR beta CDR3 regions. RT-PCR in the first round (using the HTBI primer set) targeted the TCR CDR3. TCRdb processed the multiplex PCR reads anew with MiXCR; each CDR3 protein has one entry. The profile covers roughly 660,000 distinct CDR3 sequences, with 15% to 20% appearing a single time and 15% to 19% taken by the ten largest. These data are taken from a study of T cells in Graves' hyperthyroidism and ophthalmopathy. Whole-study findings and limits: The model identified upcoming ophthalmopathy a median approximately seven months ahead of onset. Blood also showed most of the thyroid clonotypes that were expanded above 0.001.

This CDR3 comprises 13 residues. In germline, CDR1 is MDHEN, CDR2 SYDVKM. Trimming removed 4 bases from V and 3 bases from J, with 10 bases in between. Hyperthyroidism patients were newly diagnosed, had disease duration under 2 months, and were aged 18 to 65 years. Uncontrolled infection, other autoimmune disease, pregnancy and lactation each barred patients from inclusion. This TCR derives from a man between 45 and 60 years old with Graves' hyperthyroidism. The sequenced sample consisted of blood. The chain couples TRBV28 to TRBJ2-7; D call uncertain. In nucleotides, the CDR3 is TGTGCCAGCAGTTCGGTGGAATACTACGAGCAGTACTTC. As protein: CASSSVEYYEQYF.